The following is a T cell receptor beta chain sequence with its context. This sample was included in a study of blood T cell repertoires in COVID-19. Study-wide background: Donors in the United States, Italy and Spain gave samples during acute or convalescent COVID-19. PBMCs, B-cell-depleted T cells, or T cells provided the cDNA or gDNA that made up the material.

In the authors' methods: Estimation of nucleated cell counts was performed using reference gene primer amplification. TCRdb's table, derived via immunoSEQ multiplex PCR, lists solely in-frame clones and lacks some. V and J calls and clone size are as listed in that table; D and trimming were resolved from the DNA. The top ten hold around 15% of the sample, which has some 86,000 clones, approximately 81% seen once. The CDR3 spans 15 residues. Germline assignment: CDR1 MNHEY and CDR2 SMNVEV (reference sequence). Trimming took 8 bases from V and 0 from J; bases not matched to a gene: 5. The sample consisted of peripheral blood. The clonotype comes from a woman in her 70s with acute or convalescent COVID-19. The chain has TRBV27 and TRBJ1-4; 8 bases agree with TRBD1. The CDR3 DNA sequence: TGTGCCAGCTCCGACAGGGGCGCAACTAATGAAAAACTGTTTTTT. It is translated as CASSDRGATNEKLFF.